This T cell receptor (beta chain) was obtained from a study of T cell changes during pregnancy in multiple sclerosis. TCRdb's table, derived via immunoSEQ multiplex PCR, lists solely in-frame clones and lacks some. Counted here are some 50,000 clones, roughly 94% occurring once; the ten biggest clones make up 5.5% to 7%. The sequence derives from a female donor with multiple sclerosis, enrolled in a pregnancy study. The starting material was CD8+ T cells from peripheral blood mononuclear cells, obtained in the first trimester of pregnancy.

The CDR3 DNA follows: TGTGCCAGCAGCTCGACTAGCGGGAGGGTCCACGAGCAGTACTTC. Protein: CASSSTSGRVHEQYF. This chain joins TRBV13 and TRBJ2-7, with 14 bases that match TRBD2. CDR1 is PRHDT, CDR2 FYEKMQ, per germline (reference sequence). This CDR3 comprises 15 residues. Trimming took 4 bases from V and 5 from J; bases not matched to a gene: 4.